These T cell receptor beta chains were read from a single sample in a study of cytomegalovirus exposure and HLA in healthy donors. Clones were read by immunoSEQ multiplex PCR, and TCRdb kept only the in-frame ones, dropping some. The table lists about 110,000 clones. Material: PBMCs. The receptors come from a man between 18 and 35 years old in good health and CMV-seronegative. The CDR3 runs from the conserved cysteine through the conserved F or W. D genes are given only for firm matches.

v_gene: TRBV30; j_gene: TRBJ2-7; d_gene: TRBD2; len: 12; CDR3aa: CAWSRGAYEQYF; CDR3nt: TGTGCCTGGAGCCGGGGGGCCTACGAGCAGTACTTC
v_gene: TRBV19; j_gene: TRBJ2-2; d_gene: .; len: 16; CDR3aa: CASSSTPTEETGELFF; CDR3nt: TGTGCCAGTAGTTCCACCCCGACTGAGGAGACCGGGGAGCTGTTTTTT
v_gene: TRBV7-9; j_gene: TRBJ2-7; d_gene: .; len: 14; CDR3aa: CASSSKRSSYEQYF; CDR3nt: TGTGCCAGCAGCTCCAAGCGGAGCTCCTACGAGCAGTACTTC
v_gene: TRBV28; j_gene: TRBJ1-1; d_gene: TRBD1; len: 14; CDR3aa: CASYTGGLNTEAFF; CDR3nt: TGTGCCTCATATACAGGGGGCCTGAACACTGAAGCTTTCTTT
v_gene: TRBV7-8; j_gene: TRBJ1-2; d_gene: TRBD1; len: 15; CDR3aa: CASSPHTGGNYGYTF; CDR3nt: TGTGCCAGCAGCCCCCATACAGGGGGCAACTATGGCTACACCTTC
v_gene: TRBV25-1; j_gene: TRBJ1-5; d_gene: TRBD1; len: 14; CDR3aa: CASGYGTANQPQHF; CDR3nt: TGTGCCAGCGGATACGGGACAGCCAATCAGCCCCAGCATTTT
v_gene: TRBV7-9; j_gene: TRBJ1-1; d_gene: .; len: 13; CDR3aa: CASSLPRNTEAFF; CDR3nt: TGTGCCAGCAGCTTACCCAGAAACACTGAAGCTTTCTTT
v_gene: TRBV28; j_gene: TRBJ2-2; d_gene: .; len: 16; CDR3aa: CASNPGQTLNTGELFF; CDR3nt: TGTGCCAGCAACCCCGGACAGACTCTGAACACCGGGGAGCTGTTTTTT
v_gene: TRBV9; j_gene: TRBJ1-2; d_gene: TRBD1; len: 14; CDR3aa: CASSRDRGSSGYTF; CDR3nt: TGTGCCAGCAGCCGGGACAGGGGTAGCAGCGGCTACACCTTC
v_gene: TRBV6-6; j_gene: TRBJ2-7; d_gene: .; len: 13; CDR3aa: CASSSNGNSEQYF; CDR3nt: TGTGCCAGCAGTTCAAACGGTAATTCCGAGCAGTACTTC
v_gene: TRBV30; j_gene: TRBJ1-5; d_gene: TRBD1; len: 18; CDR3aa: CAWSLGTALSSGNQPQHF; CDR3nt: TGTGCTTGGAGTCTCGGGACAGCCCTAAGCTCGGGCAATCAGCCCCAGCATTTT
v_gene: TRBV2; j_gene: TRBJ1-1; d_gene: TRBD1; len: 13; CDR3aa: CASASDRGSEAFF; CDR3nt: TGTGCCAGCGCTTCGGACAGGGGGTCTGAAGCTTTCTTT
v_gene: TRBV7-8; j_gene: TRBJ2-1; d_gene: TRBD2; len: 17; CDR3aa: CASSPIAGFSSYNEQFF; CDR3nt: TGTGCCAGCAGTCCGATAGCGGGGTTCAGCTCCTACAATGAGCAGTTCTTC
v_gene: TRBV7-8; j_gene: TRBJ1-1; d_gene: TRBD1; len: 15; CDR3aa: CASSLGTGMDTEAFF; CDR3nt: TGTGCCAGCAGCCTAGGGACAGGGATGGACACTGAAGCTTTCTTT
v_gene: TRBV14; j_gene: TRBJ2-7; d_gene: .; len: 13; CDR3aa: CASSQVRGNEQYF; CDR3nt: TGTGCCAGCAGCCAAGTCCGGGGAAACGAGCAGTACTTC
v_gene: TRBV30; j_gene: TRBJ1-5; d_gene: .; len: 12; CDR3aa: CAWSSSNQPQHF; CDR3nt: TGTGCCTGGAGCAGTAGCAATCAGCCCCAGCATTTT
v_gene: TRBV5-6; j_gene: TRBJ2-7; d_gene: .; len: 13; CDR3aa: CASSFTGRWEQYF; CDR3nt: TGTGCCAGCAGCTTCACAGGACGATGGGAGCAGTACTTC
v_gene: TRBV28; j_gene: TRBJ1-5; d_gene: TRBD1; len: 16; CDR3aa: CASSPVRGQGAQPQHF; CDR3nt: TGTGCCAGCAGTCCCGTGCGGGGACAGGGGGCTCAGCCCCAGCATTTT
v_gene: TRBV5-4; j_gene: TRBJ1-4; d_gene: .; len: 14; CDR3aa: CASSFWGGNEKLFF; CDR3nt: TGTGCCAGCAGCTTCTGGGGGGGCAATGAAAAACTGTTTTTT
v_gene: TRBV10-2; j_gene: TRBJ1-5; d_gene: .; len: 13; CDR3aa: CAAGVYSNQPQHF; CDR3nt: TGCGCCGCGGGTGTTTATAGCAATCAGCCCCAGCATTTT
v_gene: TRBV2; j_gene: TRBJ2-7; d_gene: TRBD1; len: 15; CDR3aa: CASSVLTGTTYEQYF; CDR3nt: TGTGCCAGCAGTGTCCTGACAGGGACAACCTACGAGCAGTACTTC
v_gene: TRBV7-2; j_gene: TRBJ2-5; d_gene: TRBD2; len: 15; CDR3aa: CASSWSTSGAETQYF; CDR3nt: TGTGCCAGCAGCTGGTCGACTAGCGGGGCGGAGACCCAGTACTTC
v_gene: TRBV5-1; j_gene: TRBJ1-1; d_gene: .; len: 14; CDR3aa: CASSFQSGNTEAFF; CDR3nt: TGCGCCAGCAGCTTTCAGTCGGGGAACACTGAAGCTTTCTTT
v_gene: TRBV6-5; j_gene: TRBJ2-7; d_gene: .; len: 15; CDR3aa: CASSYFSGLAGEQYF; CDR3nt: TGTGCCAGCAGTTACTTTTCAGGGCTCGCAGGGGAGCAGTACTTC
v_gene: TRBV9; j_gene: TRBJ1-2; d_gene: .; len: 16; CDR3aa: CASSANRDVGGYGYTF; CDR3nt: TGTGCCAGCAGCGCTAACCGGGACGTAGGGGGCTATGGCTACACCTTC
v_gene: TRBV19; j_gene: TRBJ2-7; d_gene: .; len: 13; CDR3aa: CASSITGSYEQYF; CDR3nt: TGTGCCAGTAGTATTACCGGGAGCTACGAGCAGTACTTC
v_gene: TRBV7-9; j_gene: TRBJ1-1; d_gene: .; len: 13; CDR3aa: CASSYGTTFEAFF; CDR3nt: TGTGCCAGCAGCTACGGGACAACATTCGAAGCTTTCTTT
v_gene: TRBV4-2; j_gene: TRBJ1-2; d_gene: TRBD1; len: 16; CDR3aa: CASSQPTGGGGYGYTF; CDR3nt: TGTGCCAGCAGCCAACCTACAGGGGGCGGAGGCTATGGCTACACCTTC
v_gene: TRBV5-6; j_gene: TRBJ2-1; d_gene: TRBD2; len: 17; CDR3aa: CASSDFPGLAGRNEQFF; CDR3nt: TGTGCCAGCAGCGACTTCCCCGGACTAGCGGGCCGGAATGAGCAGTTCTTC
v_gene: TRBV19; j_gene: TRBJ1-3; d_gene: .; len: 15; CDR3aa: CASRIQGAGGNTIYF; CDR3nt: TGTGCCAGTAGAATCCAAGGGGCTGGAGGAAACACCATATATTTT
v_gene: TRBV2; j_gene: TRBJ2-7; d_gene: .; len: 15; CDR3aa: CASSPGPPVSYEQYF; CDR3nt: TGTGCCAGCAGTCCTGGGCCTCCGGTGAGCTACGAGCAGTACTTC
v_gene: TRBV11-2; j_gene: TRBJ2-4; d_gene: TRBD1; len: 14; CDR3aa: CASRPRTGKNIQYF; CDR3nt: TGTGCCAGCAGGCCGCGGACAGGCAAAAACATTCAGTACTTC
v_gene: TRBV2; j_gene: TRBJ2-7; d_gene: .; len: 15; CDR3aa: CASSEAGGIYYEQYF; CDR3nt: TGTGCCAGCAGTGAAGCTGGCGGGATTTACTACGAGCAGTACTTC
v_gene: TRBV4-1; j_gene: TRBJ2-7; d_gene: .; len: 14; CDR3aa: CASSWGEQGYEQYF; CDR3nt: TGCGCCAGCAGTTGGGGGGAGCAGGGCTACGAGCAGTACTTC
v_gene: TRBV9; j_gene: TRBJ2-1; d_gene: .; len: 17; CDR3aa: CASSAEGGIRAGNEQFF; CDR3nt: TGTGCCAGCAGCGCGGAGGGGGGGATTAGGGCCGGCAATGAGCAGTTCTTC
v_gene: TRBV5-6; j_gene: TRBJ2-7; d_gene: .; len: 14; CDR3aa: CASSLRGSGYEQYF; CDR3nt: TGTGCCAGCAGCTTGAGGGGTAGCGGCTACGAGCAGTACTTC
v_gene: TRBV9; j_gene: TRBJ1-2; d_gene: .; len: 16; CDR3aa: CASSFGTGAANYGYTF; CDR3nt: TGTGCCAGCAGCTTCGGAACTGGAGCGGCTAACTATGGCTACACCTTC
v_gene: TRBV10-1; j_gene: TRBJ2-3; d_gene: TRBD2; len: 15; CDR3aa: CASSLGLAGGDTQYF; CDR3nt: TGCGCCAGCAGTTTAGGACTAGCGGGGGGTGATACGCAGTATTTT
v_gene: TRBV10-2; j_gene: TRBJ1-2; d_gene: TRBD1; len: 13; CDR3aa: CASSESTGVGYTF; CDR3nt: TGCGCCAGCAGTGAGTCGACAGGGGTTGGCTACACCTTC
v_gene: TRBV7-2; j_gene: TRBJ2-7; d_gene: .; len: 15; CDR3aa: CASSLWGDVGYEQYF; CDR3nt: TGTGCCAGCAGCTTATGGGGCGACGTGGGCTACGAGCAGTACTTC
v_gene: TRBV19; j_gene: TRBJ1-4; d_gene: TRBD1; len: 14; CDR3aa: CASSIRGGDEKLFF; CDR3nt: TGTGCCAGTAGTATAAGAGGGGGCGATGAAAAACTGTTTTTT
v_gene: TRBV19; j_gene: TRBJ2-1; d_gene: .; len: 14; CDR3aa: CASSIAARGNEQFF; CDR3nt: TGTGCCAGTAGTATAGCAGCACGGGGTAATGAGCAGTTCTTC
v_gene: TRBV11-1; j_gene: TRBJ2-5; d_gene: .; len: 14; CDR3aa: CASSLAGSQGFQYF; CDR3nt: TGTGCCAGCAGCCTCGCGGGAAGCCAAGGGTTCCAGTACTTC
v_gene: TRBV6-1; j_gene: TRBJ1-5; d_gene: .; len: 14; CDR3aa: CASSEDRGNQPQHF; CDR3nt: TGTGCCAGCAGTGAAGACAGGGGCAATCAGCCCCAGCATTTT
v_gene: TRBV4-1; j_gene: TRBJ1-2; d_gene: .; len: 14; CDR3aa: CASSQGGVLYGYTF; CDR3nt: TGCGCCAGCAGCCAAGGGGGCGTCCTCTATGGCTACACCTTC
v_gene: TRBV6-5; j_gene: TRBJ1-1; d_gene: .; len: 11; CDR3aa: CASSSGDEAFF; CDR3nt: TGTGCCAGCAGTTCCGGGGATGAAGCTTTCTTT
v_gene: TRBV7-9; j_gene: TRBJ1-2; d_gene: TRBD1; len: 14; CDR3aa: CASTWTGVNYGYTF; CDR3nt: TGTGCCAGCACCTGGACAGGAGTTAACTATGGCTACACCTTC
v_gene: TRBV7-9; j_gene: TRBJ2-7; d_gene: .; len: 13; CDR3aa: CASSLSPSSEQYF; CDR3nt: TGTGCCAGCAGCCTATCCCCTTCGAGCGAGCAGTACTTC
v_gene: TRBV5-4; j_gene: TRBJ2-7; d_gene: .; len: 13; CDR3aa: CASSLWRNYEQYF; CDR3nt: TGTGCCAGCAGCTTGTGGCGGAACTACGAGCAGTACTTC
v_gene: TRBV2; j_gene: TRBJ2-1; d_gene: TRBD2; len: 11; CDR3aa: CAGGGAGEQFF; CDR3nt: TGTGCCGGCGGGGGGGCGGGTGAGCAGTTCTTC
v_gene: TRBV27; j_gene: TRBJ1-5; d_gene: TRBD1; len: 15; CDR3aa: CASSFGTESNQPQHF; CDR3nt: TGTGCCAGCAGTTTCGGGACAGAGAGCAATCAGCCCCAGCATTTT
v_gene: TRBV11-2; j_gene: TRBJ1-1; d_gene: .; len: 14; CDR3aa: CASSLGQMNTEAFF; CDR3nt: TGTGCCAGCAGCTTGGGCCAGATGAACACTGAAGCTTTCTTT
v_gene: TRBV28; j_gene: TRBJ2-5; d_gene: .; len: 17; CDR3aa: CASSFGGTGNGAETQYF; CDR3nt: TGTGCCAGCAGTTTTGGGGGGACGGGCAATGGGGCGGAGACCCAGTACTTC
v_gene: TRBV7-8; j_gene: TRBJ2-1; d_gene: TRBD2; len: 17; CDR3aa: CASIHLGAGGPSGEQFF; CDR3nt: TGTGCCAGCATCCACCTAGGAGCGGGAGGGCCATCCGGTGAGCAGTTCTTC